The table lists the clone carrying this T cell receptor (beta chain) with a count of one. This specimen belongs to a study of T cell clones after liver transplantation. The CDR3 contains 14 residues. The germline CDR1 and CDR2 sequences are SGHTA and FQGNSA. The ends lost 6 bases at V and 4 bases at J; junction bases unmatched: 6. Only in-frame clones appear in the TCRdb table, and some are missing; sequencing was by immunoSEQ multiplex PCR. The repertoire holds fewer than 80,000 clones, with less than 90% as singletons. The receptor was isolated from a human patient who received a liver transplant. The graft donor may be the source of some T cells. The sample in question was CD4+ T cells from blood, obtained around 48 months after liver transplant. V is TRBV7-2 and J is TRBJ2-3; 8 nucleotides line up with TRBD1. As DNA, the CDR3 is TGTGCCAGCAGAGACGACAGGGGCGCAGATACGCAGTATTTT. It is translated as CASRDDRGADTQYF.